What follows are 18 T cell receptor beta chains derived from one specimen sequenced in a study of beta chain features in type 1 diabetes. As every portion of the isolated RNA was reverse transcribed, the sequencing read expressed TCRB transcripts. TCRdb's table, derived via immunoSEQ multiplex PCR, lists solely in-frame clones and lacks some. The table records fewer than 900,000 clones, about a sixth of them present only once. Sequencing used naive CD4+ T cells from blood. These receptors originate from a woman aged 18-30 years in good health.

Only a few counts were recorded for this clone. This chain connects TRBV5-1 to TRBJ2-1, with TRBD2 matching 12 bases. CDR3 length: 17 residues. Germline CDR1 reads SGHRS; CDR2 reads YFSETQ. Unmatched junction bases numbered 4, after V lost 3 bases and J lost 0 bases. In DNA, the CDR3 is TGCGCCAGCAGCTCAGGACTAGCGGGACACTCCTACAATGAGCAGTTCTTC. As protein: CASSSGLAGHSYNEQFF.

This clone was recorded a few times. This chain uses TRBV18 with TRBJ2-7, with 11 bases fitting TRBD2. This CDR3 is 15 amino acids long. The germline V gene has CDR1 KGHSH and CDR2 LQKENI. V shed 5 bases and J 2 bases; nucleotides not matched to a gene: 5. CDR3 nucleotides: TGTGCCAGCTCAGCTGGGACTAGCGGAGCCTACGAGCAGTACTTC. Protein sequence: CASSAGTSGAYEQYF.

This clone was detected a few times. The chain has TRBV6-5 and TRBJ2-7; 11 nucleotides align to TRBD2. The germline gives CDR1 MNHEY, CDR2 SVGAGI. V trimming: 6 bases; J trimming: 3 bases; junction bases outside the gene matches: 7. This CDR3 spans 15 amino acids. The CDR3 DNA is TGTGCCAGCAGCACCACTAGCGGGAGTTACTACGAGCAGTACTTC. This sequence encodes CASSTTSGSYYEQYF.

This clone turned up a few times. The V gene is TRBV5-1, the J gene TRBJ2-1, with TRBD2 identical over 9 bases. The CDR3 runs to 16 residues. Per germline, CDR1 SGHRS and CDR2 YFSETQ. The V and J ends lost 0 bases and 7 bases, in that order; junction bases with no gene match: 8. DNA for the CDR3: TGCGCCAGCAGCTTGGCAGGGACTAGCTGGGCGAATGAGCAGTTCTTC. Translated, it gives CASSLAGTSWANEQFF.

Only a few counts were recorded for this clone. The V and J genes are TRBV6-6 and TRBJ2-7; 7 positions match TRBD1. In germline, CDR1 is MNHNY, CDR2 SVGAGI (reference sequence). V shed 7 bases, J shed 2 bases, and the junction held 2 bases outside the gene matches. The CDR3 covers 12 residues. CDR3 sequence reads: CASNTGAYEQYF. The CDR3 DNA reads as TGTGCCAGCAATACAGGGGCCTACGAGCAGTACTTC.

This clone was seen only a few times. The chain is built from TRBV18 and TRBJ2-6, with 7 bases identical to TRBD1. This CDR3 contains 18 residues. CDR1 and CDR2 (germline): KGHSH, LQKENI. J gave up 0 bases and V 4 bases, and 9 bases lay outside the gene matches. The CDR3 protein is CASSLRTGANSGANVLTF. The DNA of the CDR3 is TGTGCCAGCTCACTACGAACAGGGGCGAACTCTGGGGCCAACGTCCTGACTTTC.

V is TRBV28 and J is TRBJ1-2; tentatively, D is TRBD1 (5 bases). The CDR3 is 12 amino acids. Germline V gives CDR1 MDHEN, CDR2 SYDVKM. V was cut by 4 bases and J by 4 bases, with 7 bases left in between. CDR3 bases: TGTGCCAGCAGTTCAGGGCTCTATGGCTACACCTTC. It codes for CASSSGLYGYTF.

In its sample, this clone was seen a few times. This chain uses TRBV19 with TRBJ1-1, with 7 bases fitting TRBD1. The CDR3 runs 16 residues. The germline V gene encodes CDR1 LNHDA and CDR2 SQIVND (reference sequence). Trimming cost V 9 bases and J 3 bases; bases outside gene matches: 16. The CDR3 sequence is CASSAPRQGWHTEAFF. CDR3 DNA sequence: TGTGCCAGCTCCGCCCCAAGACAGGGTTGGCACACTGAAGCTTTCTTT.

The chain employs TRBV7-2 and TRBJ2-7; TRBD2 agrees at 11 bases. Germline CDR1 reads SGHTA; CDR2 reads FQGNSA. With V trimmed by 1 base and J by 7 bases, 6 bases remained unmatched. The CDR3 is made up of 15 amino acids. CDR3 DNA sequence: TGTGCCAGCAGCTTAGTGGTGACTAGCGGGATAGAGCAGTACTTC. This codes for CASSLVVTSGIEQYF.

The V call is TRBV7-8, the J call TRBJ1-2, with a possible D match to TRBD1 (5 bases). This CDR3 spans 14 amino acids. Trimming removed 5 bases at V and 0 bases at J, with 10 bases between. The germline V gene has CDR1 SGHVS and CDR2 FQNEAQ. The CDR3 reads CASSLETANYGYTF. The DNA for the CDR3 is TGTGCCAGCAGCCTGGAGACAGCTAACTATGGCTACACCTTC.

The chain couples TRBV7-2 to TRBJ2-1; D is undetermined. The CDR3 length is 15 residues. Per the germline V gene, CDR1 is SGHTA and CDR2 is FQGNSA. Deletions cut 1 base from V and 3 bases from J, with 10 bases between. CDR3 residues: CASSLVVGNYNEQFF. In DNA form, the CDR3 reads TGTGCCAGCAGCTTAGTTGTGGGAAACTACAATGAGCAGTTCTTC.

V usage is TRBV6-6 and J usage is TRBJ2-5; D may be TRBD1 (6 bases). Trimming left V 5 bases short and J 1 base short, with 11 bases between. The CDR3 totals 14 residues. Germline CDR1 reads MNHNY; CDR2 reads SVGAGI (reference sequence). For the CDR3, the DNA is TGTGCCAGCAGTCGAACAGGGTCCCAAGAGACCCAGTACTTC. This sequence encodes CASSRTGSQETQYF.

This rearrangement joins TRBV6-6 to TRBJ2-7; 11 nucleotides line up with TRBD2. CDR3 length equals 13 residues. J was trimmed by 5 bases and V by 8 bases; bases with no gene match: 5. Germline assignment: CDR1 MNHNY and CDR2 SVGAGI (reference sequence). The CDR3 region is CASLLAGGDEQYF. Written as DNA, the CDR3 is TGTGCCAGCCTGCTAGCGGGAGGTGACGAGCAGTACTTC.

V is TRBV5-1 and J is TRBJ2-7; 11 positions match TRBD2. J was trimmed by 6 bases and V by 2 bases; bases with no gene match: 16. This CDR3 contains 18 residues. The germline V gene encodes CDR1 SGHRS and CDR2 YFSETQ. The CDR3 DNA sequence: TGCGCCAGCAGCTTCGGGGGTACGACTAGCGGGACTAGGGGCGAGCAGTACTTC. Residues: CASSFGGTTSGTRGEQYF.

V and J are TRBV7-3 and TRBJ1-5; D not certain. The CDR3 contains 13 residues. Trimming shortened V by 5 bases and J by 5 bases, and 10 bases separated the two germline ends. Germline V gives CDR1 SGHTA, CDR2 FQGTGA. The CDR3 coding sequence is TGTGCCAGCAGCAGAGGACGCTATCAGCCCCAGCATTTT. Encoded protein: CASSRGRYQPQHF.

This clone was detected only a few times. The chain combines TRBV9 with TRBJ2-2; TRBD2 agrees at 8 bases. The CDR3 consists of 17 residues. The germline V gene has CDR1 SGDLS and CDR2 YYNGEE. With 4 bases clipped from V and 6 bases from J, the junction kept 14 bases outside the gene matches. The CDR3 DNA sequence: TGTGCCAGCAGCCCCCAAGGAGGGACTAGAACTCCCGGGGAGCTGTTTTTT. Translation gives CASSPQGGTRTPGELFF.

Only a few counts were recorded for this clone. The chain couples TRBV15 to TRBJ2-7; a possible D gene is TRBD2 (5 bases). The CDR3 has 17 amino acids. V was clipped by 4 bases and J by 0 bases, with 19 bases between them. Germline values: CDR1 LNHNV, CDR2 YYDKDF (reference sequence). The CDR3 DNA follows: TGTGCCACCAGCATTCTGGGCCCAGTAGGGAGCTCCTACGAGCAGTACTTC. This translates into CATSILGPVGSSYEQYF.

The chain joins TRBV2 to TRBJ2-7; 8 bases map to TRBD1. Looked up from germline, CDR1 is SNHLY and CDR2 is FYNNEI. With 7 bases clipped from V and 4 bases from J, the junction kept 9 bases outside the gene matches. The CDR3 has 14 residues. The CDR3 sequence is CASTQDRVGYEQYF. The CDR3 region has the DNA TGTGCCAGCACCCAGGACAGGGTCGGGTACGAGCAGTACTTC.